This T cell receptor beta chain is drawn from a study of beta chain features in type 1 diabetes. On the study more broadly: Cell yields, age and gender were similar between patients and healthy donors.

Every bit of the isolated RNA underwent reverse transcription, so sequencing read expressed TCRB transcripts. Generated by immunoSEQ multiplex PCR, the TCRdb table keeps only in-frame clones and is missing some. The repertoire holds about 620,000 clones, about a sixth seen once, with roughly 0.098% in the top ten. Donors contributed one heparinised blood draw apiece, averaging approximately 120 mL. The authors sorted CD4+ naive, central memory, regulatory and stem cell-like memory cells via CD45RO/CCR7/CD25/CD127/CD95/CD27. Between the trimmed V and J ends, which lost 2 bases and 6 bases, there was a span of 9 bases. Per the germline V gene, CDR1 is SGHTA and CDR2 is FQGNSA. The CDR3 is 13 residues long.

The V and J genes are TRBV7-2 and TRBJ2-3, with TRBD2 as a possible D gene (6 bases). Material for sequencing was naive CD4+ T cells from blood. The TCR originated in a young man in good health. The CDR3 nucleotides read TGTGCCAGCAGCTTAAACCTAGCGGATACGCAGTATTTT. Translating gives CASSLNLADTQYF.